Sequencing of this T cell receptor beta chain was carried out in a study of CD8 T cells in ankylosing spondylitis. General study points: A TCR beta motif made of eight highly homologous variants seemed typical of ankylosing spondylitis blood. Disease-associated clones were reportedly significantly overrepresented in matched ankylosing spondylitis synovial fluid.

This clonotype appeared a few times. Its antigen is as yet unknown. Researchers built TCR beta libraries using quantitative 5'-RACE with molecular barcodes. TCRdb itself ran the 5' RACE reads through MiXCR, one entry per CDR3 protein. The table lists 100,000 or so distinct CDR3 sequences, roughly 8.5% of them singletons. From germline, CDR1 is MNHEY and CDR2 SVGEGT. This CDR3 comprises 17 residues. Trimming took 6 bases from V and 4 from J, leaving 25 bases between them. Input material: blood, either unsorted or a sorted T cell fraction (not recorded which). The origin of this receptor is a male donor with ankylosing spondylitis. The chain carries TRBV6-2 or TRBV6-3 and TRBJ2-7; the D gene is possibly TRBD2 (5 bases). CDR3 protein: CASSPTYSGSKFYEQYF. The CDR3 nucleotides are TGTGCCAGCAGCCCCACCTATAGTGGGAGTAAGTTTTACGAGCAGTACTTC.